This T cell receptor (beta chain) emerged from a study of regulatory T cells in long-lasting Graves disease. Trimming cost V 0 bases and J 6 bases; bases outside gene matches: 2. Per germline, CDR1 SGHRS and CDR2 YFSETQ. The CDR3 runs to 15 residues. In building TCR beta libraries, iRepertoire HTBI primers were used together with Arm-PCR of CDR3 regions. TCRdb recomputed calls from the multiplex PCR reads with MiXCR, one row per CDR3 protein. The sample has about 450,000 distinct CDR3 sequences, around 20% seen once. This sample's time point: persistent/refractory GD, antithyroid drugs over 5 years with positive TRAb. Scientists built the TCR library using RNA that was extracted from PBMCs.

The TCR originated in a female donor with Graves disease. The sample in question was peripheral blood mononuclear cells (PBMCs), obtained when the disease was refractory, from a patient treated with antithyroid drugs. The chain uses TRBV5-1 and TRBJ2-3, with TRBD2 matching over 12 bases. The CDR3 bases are TGCGCCAGCAGCTTGGCCGGGACTAGCGGGGATACGCAGTATTTT. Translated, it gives CASSLAGTSGDTQYF.